This record looks at one T cell receptor beta chain sequence and its context. This sample was taken from a study of blood T cell repertoires in COVID-19. The ends were cut back, 2 bases at V and 0 bases at J, with 11 bases in the middle. The CDR3 runs 15 residues. The germline V gene encodes CDR1 MGHDK and CDR2 SYGVNS. Repertoires were generated with immunoSEQ multiplex PCR, while TCRdb's copy carries only in-frame clones and drops some. Among around 270,000 clones, about 88% were seen once, and the ten largest hold approximately 4.3%. The sequence was collected from a man in his 60s who had recovered from COVID-19. V gene TRBV25-1 combines with J gene TRBJ2-7; perhaps TRBD2 as D (6 bases). Material: peripheral blood. The CDR3 sequence is CASSEPGLSSYEQYF. CDR3 nucleotides: TGTGCCAGCAGTGAACCGGGACTCAGCTCCTACGAGCAGTACTTC.